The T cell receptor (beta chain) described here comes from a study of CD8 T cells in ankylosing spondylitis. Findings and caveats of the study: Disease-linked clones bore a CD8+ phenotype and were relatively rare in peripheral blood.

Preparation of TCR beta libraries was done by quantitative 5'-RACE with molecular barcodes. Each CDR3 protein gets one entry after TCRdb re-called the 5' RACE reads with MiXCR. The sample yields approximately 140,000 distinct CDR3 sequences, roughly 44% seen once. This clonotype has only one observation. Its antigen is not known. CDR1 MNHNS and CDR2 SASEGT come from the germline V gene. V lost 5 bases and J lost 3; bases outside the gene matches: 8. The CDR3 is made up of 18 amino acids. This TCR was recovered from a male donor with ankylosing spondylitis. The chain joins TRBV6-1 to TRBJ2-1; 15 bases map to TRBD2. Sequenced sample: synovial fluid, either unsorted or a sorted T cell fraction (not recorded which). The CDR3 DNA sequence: TGTGCCAGCAGTCGATGGACTAGCGGGAGGGACCACTACAATGAGCAGTTCTTC. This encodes CASSRWTSGRDHYNEQFF.